The clone carrying this T cell receptor (beta chain) was picked up one time. The CDR3 consists of 12 residues. Germline CDR1 is SGHTA and CDR2 is FQGNSA. Deletions cut 5 bases from V and 9 bases from J, with 14 bases between. The sample is drawn from a study of blood T cell repertoires in COVID-19. This table comes from immunoSEQ multiplex PCR, and its TCRdb copy is limited to in-frame clones, with some not included. The repertoire holds some 200,000 clones, roughly four fifths seen once, with over 2.5% in the top ten. The V and J genes are TRBV7-2 and TRBJ2-7; D may be TRBD1 (6 bases). The sequence derives from a human donor with acute or convalescent COVID-19. The donor label of this sample is uncertain. The sample was peripheral blood. The CDR3 DNA reads as TGTGCCAGCAGCCCTCGACAGGTAGGGCAGTACTTC. It specifies CASSPRQVGQYF.